This T cell receptor (beta chain) stems from a study of shared clonotypes between healthy human individuals. From germline, CDR1 is LNHDA and CDR2 SQIVND (reference sequence). V was pared by 10 bases and J by 1 base, with 14 bases between. The CDR3 spans 14 residues. Naive CD8 cells lacked CD45RO, underwent positive selection for CCR7 and left out terminally differentiated effector memory CD45RA+ cells. The assay was immunoSEQ multiplex PCR, and TCRdb's table has in-frame clones only and misses some. In the table there are about 2.1 million clones, 85% to 95% of which are singletons. The receptor was isolated from a man aged 18 to 30 in good health. Some clones in this sample may be carry-over from other donors' samples. Input material: naive CD8+ T cells from PBMCs. The chain carries TRBV19 and TRBJ1-5; a weak D match, TRBD1 (5 bases). CDR3 protein: CATLPRDSNQPQHF. The CDR3 DNA is TGTGCCACCCTACCAAGGGACAGCAATCAGCCCCAGCATTTT.